This TCR beta chain came from a study of T cells in localized non-small cell lung cancer. V lost 0 bases to trimming and J lost 5 bases, with 8 bases between them. Per the germline V gene, CDR1 is SGHNT and CDR2 is YYREEE (reference sequence). This CDR3 has 14 residues. Generated by immunoSEQ multiplex PCR, the TCRdb table keeps only in-frame clones and is missing some. This table holds around 35,000 clones, 85% to 95% found once. This material consisted of peripheral blood, taken before any cancer treatment. The rearrangement joins TRBV5-4 to TRBJ2-2; D remains ambiguous. The TCR comes from a female donor at least 60 years old with stage I lung adenocarcinoma. CDR3 in amino acids: CASSLETETGELFF. The CDR3 nucleotides read TGTGCCAGCAGCTTGGAAACGGAAACCGGGGAGCTGTTTTTT.